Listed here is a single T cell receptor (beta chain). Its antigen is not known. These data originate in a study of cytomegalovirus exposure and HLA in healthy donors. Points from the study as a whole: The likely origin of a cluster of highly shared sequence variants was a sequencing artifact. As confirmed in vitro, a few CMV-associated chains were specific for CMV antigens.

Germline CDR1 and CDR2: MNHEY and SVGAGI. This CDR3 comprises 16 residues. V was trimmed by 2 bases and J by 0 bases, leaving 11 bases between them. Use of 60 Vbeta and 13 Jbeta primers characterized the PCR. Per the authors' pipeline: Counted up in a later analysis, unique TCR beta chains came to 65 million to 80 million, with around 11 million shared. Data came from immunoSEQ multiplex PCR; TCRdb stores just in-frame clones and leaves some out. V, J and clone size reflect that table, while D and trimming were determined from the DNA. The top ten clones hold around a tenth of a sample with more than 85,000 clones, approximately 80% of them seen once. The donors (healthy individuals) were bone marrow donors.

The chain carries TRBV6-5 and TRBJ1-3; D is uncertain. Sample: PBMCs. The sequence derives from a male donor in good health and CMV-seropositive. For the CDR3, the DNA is TGTGCCAGCAGTTACAACGGAGGCGCCTCTGGAAACACCATATATTTT. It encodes CASSYNGGASGNTIYF.